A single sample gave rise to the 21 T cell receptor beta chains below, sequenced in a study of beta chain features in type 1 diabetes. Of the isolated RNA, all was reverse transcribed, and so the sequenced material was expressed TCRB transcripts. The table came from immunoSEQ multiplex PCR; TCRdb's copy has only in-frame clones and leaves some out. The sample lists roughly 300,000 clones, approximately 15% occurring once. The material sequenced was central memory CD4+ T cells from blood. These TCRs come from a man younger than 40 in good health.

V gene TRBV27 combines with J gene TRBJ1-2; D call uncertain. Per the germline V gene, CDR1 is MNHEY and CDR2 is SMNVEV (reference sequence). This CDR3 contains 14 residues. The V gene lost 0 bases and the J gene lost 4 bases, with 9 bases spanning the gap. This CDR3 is CASSLSAATYGYTF. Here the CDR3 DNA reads TGTGCCAGCAGTTTATCCGCCGCCACCTATGGCTACACCTTC.

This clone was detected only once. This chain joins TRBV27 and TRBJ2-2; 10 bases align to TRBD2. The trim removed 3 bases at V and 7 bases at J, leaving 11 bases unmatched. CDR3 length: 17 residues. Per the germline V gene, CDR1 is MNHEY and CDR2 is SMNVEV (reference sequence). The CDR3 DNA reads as TGTGCCAGCAGTTTGAATAGCGGGAGGAGTATTATCGGGGAGCTGTTTTTT. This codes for CASSLNSGRSIIGELFF.

The CDR3 here is CASSLAAASGRETQYF. Written as DNA, the CDR3 is TGTGCCAGCAGCTTAGCGGCAGCTAGCGGCAGGGAGACCCAGTACTTC. The V and J genes are TRBV7-6 and TRBJ2-5; TRBD2 matches at 7 bases. The germline CDR1 and CDR2 sequences are SGHVS and FNYEAQ. The CDR3 runs 16 residues. V gave up 0 bases and J gave up 5 bases; unmatched junction bases: 9.

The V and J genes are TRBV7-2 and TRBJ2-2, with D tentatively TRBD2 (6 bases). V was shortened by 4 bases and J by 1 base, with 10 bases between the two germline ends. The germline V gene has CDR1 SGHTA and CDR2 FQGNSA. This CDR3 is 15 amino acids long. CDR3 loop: CASSSSDVNTGELFF. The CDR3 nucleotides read TGTGCCAGCAGCTCTAGCGACGTGAACACCGGGGAGCTGTTTTTT.

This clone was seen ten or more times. In DNA, the CDR3 is TGTGCCAGCAGTTACCAGGGGTACACAGATACGCAGTATTTT. It translates to CASSYQGYTDTQYF. The chain links TRBV27 to TRBJ2-3, with D possibly being TRBD1 (6 bases). The V gene's germline CDR1 is MNHEY and CDR2 SMNVEV (reference sequence). V was cut by 4 bases and J by 2 bases, with 10 bases left in between. CDR3 length: 14 residues.

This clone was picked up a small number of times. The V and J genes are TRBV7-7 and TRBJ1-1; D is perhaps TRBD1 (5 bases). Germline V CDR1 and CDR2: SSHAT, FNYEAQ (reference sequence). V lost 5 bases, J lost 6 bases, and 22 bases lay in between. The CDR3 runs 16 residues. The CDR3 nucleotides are TGTGCCAGCAGCGCCGACCGGGGACTCCCGGTGGCTGAAGCTTTCTTT. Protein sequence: CASSADRGLPVAEAFF.

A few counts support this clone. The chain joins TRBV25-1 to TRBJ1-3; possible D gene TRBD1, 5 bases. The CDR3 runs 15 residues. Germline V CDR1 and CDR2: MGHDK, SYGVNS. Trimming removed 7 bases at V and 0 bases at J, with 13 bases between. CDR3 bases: TGTGCCAGCACTCCAAATGGGGGCTCTGGAAACACCATATATTTT. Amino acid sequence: CASTPNGGSGNTIYF.

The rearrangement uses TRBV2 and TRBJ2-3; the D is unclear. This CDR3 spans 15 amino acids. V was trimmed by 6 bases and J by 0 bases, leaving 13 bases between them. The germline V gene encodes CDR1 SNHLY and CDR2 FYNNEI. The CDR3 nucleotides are TGTGCCAGCAGGGAAAGGCTAGATAGCACAGATACGCAGTATTTT. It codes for CASRERLDSTDTQYF.

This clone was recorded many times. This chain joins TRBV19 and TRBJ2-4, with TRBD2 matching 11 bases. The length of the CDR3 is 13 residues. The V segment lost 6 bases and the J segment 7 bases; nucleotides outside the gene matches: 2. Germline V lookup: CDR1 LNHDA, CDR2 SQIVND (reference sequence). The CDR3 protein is CASRLAGVNIQYF. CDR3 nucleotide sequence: TGTGCCAGTAGACTAGCGGGAGTCAACATTCAGTACTTC.

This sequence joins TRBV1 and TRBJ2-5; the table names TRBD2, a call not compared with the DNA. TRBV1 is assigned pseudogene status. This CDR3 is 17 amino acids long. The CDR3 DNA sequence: TGCACCAGCAGCCAAGAAAGAAGCGGTATGGTAATGGAGACCCAGTACTTC. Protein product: CTSSQERSGMVMETQYF.

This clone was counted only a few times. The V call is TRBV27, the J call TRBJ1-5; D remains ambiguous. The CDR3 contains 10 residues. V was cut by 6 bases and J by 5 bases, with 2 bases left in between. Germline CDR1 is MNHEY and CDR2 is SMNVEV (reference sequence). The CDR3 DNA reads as TGTGCCAGCAGCCATCAGCCCCAGCATTTT. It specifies CASSHQPQHF.

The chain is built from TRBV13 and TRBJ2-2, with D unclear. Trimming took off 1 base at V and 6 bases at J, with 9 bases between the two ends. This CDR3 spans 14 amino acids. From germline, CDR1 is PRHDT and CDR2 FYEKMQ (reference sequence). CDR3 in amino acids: CASSLDPVAGELFF. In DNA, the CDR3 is TGTGCCAGCAGCTTAGATCCCGTGGCCGGGGAGCTGTTTTTT.

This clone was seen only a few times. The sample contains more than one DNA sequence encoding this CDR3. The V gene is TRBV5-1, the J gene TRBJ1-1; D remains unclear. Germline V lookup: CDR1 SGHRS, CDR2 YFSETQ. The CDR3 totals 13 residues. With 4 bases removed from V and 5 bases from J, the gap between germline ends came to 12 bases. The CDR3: CASSLGGGTEAFF. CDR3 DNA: TGCGCCAGCAGCCTAGGAGGTGGAACTGAAGCTTTCTTT.

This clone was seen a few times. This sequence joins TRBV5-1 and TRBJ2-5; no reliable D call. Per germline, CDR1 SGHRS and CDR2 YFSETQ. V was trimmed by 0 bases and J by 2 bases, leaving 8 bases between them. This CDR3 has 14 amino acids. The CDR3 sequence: CASSLEAAQETQYF. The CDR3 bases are TGCGCCAGCAGCTTGGAGGCGGCTCAAGAGACCCAGTACTTC.

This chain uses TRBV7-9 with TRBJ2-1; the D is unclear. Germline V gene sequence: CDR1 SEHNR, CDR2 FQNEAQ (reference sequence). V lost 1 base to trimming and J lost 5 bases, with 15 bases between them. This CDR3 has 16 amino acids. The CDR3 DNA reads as TGTGCCAGCAGCTTAGTCGTCGGGCGTAGGGACAATGAGCAGTTCTTC. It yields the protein CASSLVVGRRDNEQFF.

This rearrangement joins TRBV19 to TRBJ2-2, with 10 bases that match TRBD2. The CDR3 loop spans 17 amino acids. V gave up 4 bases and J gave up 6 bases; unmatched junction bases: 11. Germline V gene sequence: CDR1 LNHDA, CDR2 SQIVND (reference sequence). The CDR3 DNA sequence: TGTGCCAGTAGTAGGGCTGGGCTAGCGGGAGCACCCGGGGAGCTGTTTTTT. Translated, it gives CASSRAGLAGAPGELFF. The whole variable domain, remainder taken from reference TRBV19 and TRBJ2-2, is DGGITQSPKYLFRKEGQNVTLSCEQNLNHDAMYWYRQDPGQGLRLIYYSQIVNDFQKGDIAEGYSVSREKKESFPLTVTSAQKNPTAFYLCASSRAGLAGAPGELFFGEGSRLTVL.

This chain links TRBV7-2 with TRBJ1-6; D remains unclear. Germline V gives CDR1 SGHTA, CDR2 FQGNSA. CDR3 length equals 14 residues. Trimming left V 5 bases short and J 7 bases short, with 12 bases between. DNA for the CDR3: TGTGCCAGCAGCCGTGGACGGTCCAATTCACCCCTCCACTTT. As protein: CASSRGRSNSPLHF.

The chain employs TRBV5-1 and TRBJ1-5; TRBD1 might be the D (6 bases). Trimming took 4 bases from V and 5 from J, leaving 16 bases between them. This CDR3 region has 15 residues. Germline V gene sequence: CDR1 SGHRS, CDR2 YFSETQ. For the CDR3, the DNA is TGCGCCAGCAGCCAAGACAGGACAATCTATCAGCCCCAGCATTTT. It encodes CASSQDRTIYQPQHF.

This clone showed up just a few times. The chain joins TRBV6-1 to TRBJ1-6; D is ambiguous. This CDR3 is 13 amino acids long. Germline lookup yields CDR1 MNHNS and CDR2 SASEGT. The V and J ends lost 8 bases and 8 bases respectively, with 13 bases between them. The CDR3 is CASEGPVDSPLHF. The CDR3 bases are TGTGCCAGCGAGGGCCCAGTAGATTCACCCCTCCACTTT.

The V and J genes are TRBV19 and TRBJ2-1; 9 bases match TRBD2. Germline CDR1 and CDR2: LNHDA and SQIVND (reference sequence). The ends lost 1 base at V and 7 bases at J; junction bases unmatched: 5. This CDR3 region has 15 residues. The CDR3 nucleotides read TGTGCCAGTAGTATAGGGCCTAGCGGGAAAAATGAGCAGTTCTTC. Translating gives CASSIGPSGKNEQFF. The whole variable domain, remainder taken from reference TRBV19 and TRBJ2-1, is DGGITQSPKYLFRKEGQNVTLSCEQNLNHDAMYWYRQDPGQGLRLIYYSQIVNDFQKGDIAEGYSVSREKKESFPLTVTSAQKNPTAFYLCASSIGPSGKNEQFFGPGTRLTVL.

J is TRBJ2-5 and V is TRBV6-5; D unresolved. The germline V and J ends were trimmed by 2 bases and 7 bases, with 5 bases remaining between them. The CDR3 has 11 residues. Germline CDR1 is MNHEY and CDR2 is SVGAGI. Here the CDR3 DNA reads TGTGCCAGCAGTTACGAGCGGACCCAGTACTTC. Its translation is CASSYERTQYF.